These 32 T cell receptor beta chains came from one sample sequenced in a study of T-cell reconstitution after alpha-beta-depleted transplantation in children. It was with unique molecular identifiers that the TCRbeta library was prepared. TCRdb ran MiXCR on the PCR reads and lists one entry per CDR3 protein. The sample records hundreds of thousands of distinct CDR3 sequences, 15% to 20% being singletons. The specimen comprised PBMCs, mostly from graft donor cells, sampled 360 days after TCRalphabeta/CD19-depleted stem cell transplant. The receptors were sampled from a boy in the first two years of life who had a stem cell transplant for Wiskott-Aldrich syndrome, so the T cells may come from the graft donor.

The CDR3 is CASSFRLATKTQYF. CDR3 in DNA: TGTGCCAGCAGCTTCCGCCTAGCAACAAAGACCCAGTACTTC. V gene TRBV5-6 combines with J gene TRBJ2-5, with a possible D match to TRBD2 (5 bases). The germline CDR1 and CDR2 sequences are SGHDT and YYEEEE. This CDR3 comprises 14 residues. V gave up 2 bases and J gave up 6 bases, with 14 bases separating them.

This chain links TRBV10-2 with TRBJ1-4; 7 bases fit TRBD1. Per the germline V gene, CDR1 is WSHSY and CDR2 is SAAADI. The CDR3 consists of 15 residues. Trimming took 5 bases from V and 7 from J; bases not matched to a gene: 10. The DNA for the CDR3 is TGCGCCAGCAGTCCTACGACAGGGTGGCGTGAAAAACTGTTTTTT. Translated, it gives CASSPTTGWREKLFF.

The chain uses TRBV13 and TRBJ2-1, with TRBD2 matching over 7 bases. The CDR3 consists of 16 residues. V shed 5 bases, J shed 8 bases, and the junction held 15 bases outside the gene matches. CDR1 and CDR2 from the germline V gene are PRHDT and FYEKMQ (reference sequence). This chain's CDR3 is CASSPLRGSTLYEQFF. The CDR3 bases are TGTGCCAGCAGCCCTTTGCGGGGGAGCACCTTGTATGAGCAGTTCTTC.

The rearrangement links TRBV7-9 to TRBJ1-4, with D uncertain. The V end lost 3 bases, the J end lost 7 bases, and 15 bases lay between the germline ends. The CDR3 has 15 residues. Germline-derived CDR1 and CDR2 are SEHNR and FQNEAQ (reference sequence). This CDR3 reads CASSLVGVVGEKLFF. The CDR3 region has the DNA TGTGCCAGCAGCTTGGTCGGGGTAGTTGGTGAAAAACTGTTTTTT.

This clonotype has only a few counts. As DNA, the CDR3 is TGTGCCAGCAGACCGGGACAGGGGCATTATGGCTACACCTTC. Translation: CASRPGQGHYGYTF. The chain carries TRBV12-3 or TRBV12-4 and TRBJ1-2; 10 positions agree with TRBD1. Trimming removed 6 bases from V and 5 bases from J; junction bases left unmatched: 6. The CDR3 loop spans 14 amino acids.

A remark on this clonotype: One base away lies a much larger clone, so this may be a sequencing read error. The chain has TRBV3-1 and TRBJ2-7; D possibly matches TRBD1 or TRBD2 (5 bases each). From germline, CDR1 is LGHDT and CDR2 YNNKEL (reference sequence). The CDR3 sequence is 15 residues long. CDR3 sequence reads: CASSQAGTAAYELYF. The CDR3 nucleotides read TGTGCCAGCAGCCAAGCGGGGACGGCAGCCTACGAGCTGTACTTC.

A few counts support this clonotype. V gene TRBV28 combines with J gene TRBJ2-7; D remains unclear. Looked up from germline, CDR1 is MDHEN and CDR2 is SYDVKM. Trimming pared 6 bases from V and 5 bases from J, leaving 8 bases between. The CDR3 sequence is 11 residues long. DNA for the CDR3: TGTGCCAGCAGCCAGAGGCACGAGCAGTACTTC. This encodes CASSQRHEQYF. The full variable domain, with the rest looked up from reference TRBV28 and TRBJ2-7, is DVKVTQSSRYLVKRTGEKVFLECVQDMDHENMFWYRQDPGLGLRLIYFSYDVKMKEKGDIPEGYSVSREKKERFSLILESASTNQTSMYLCASSQRHEQYFGPGTRLTVT.

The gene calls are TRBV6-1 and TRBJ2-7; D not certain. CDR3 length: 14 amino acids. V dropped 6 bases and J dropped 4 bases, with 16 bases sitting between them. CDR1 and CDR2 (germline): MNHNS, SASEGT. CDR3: CASRSTRPWYEQYF. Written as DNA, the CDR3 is TGTGCCAGCAGAAGCACGAGACCCTGGTACGAGCAGTACTTC.

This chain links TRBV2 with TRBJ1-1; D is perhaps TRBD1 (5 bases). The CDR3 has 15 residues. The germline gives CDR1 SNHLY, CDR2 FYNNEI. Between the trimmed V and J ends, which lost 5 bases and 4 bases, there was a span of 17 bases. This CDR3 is CASSQSGAPPTEAFF. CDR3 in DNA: TGTGCCAGCAGTCAAAGCGGGGCACCGCCCACTGAAGCTTTCTTT.

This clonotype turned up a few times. CDR3 DNA: TGCAGTGCTAGCGAGCAACACAATGAGCAGTTCTTC. This gives the protein CSASEQHNEQFF. The J gene is TRBJ2-1, the V gene TRBV20-1, with D hard to call. Trimming left V 3 bases short and J 5 bases short, with 8 bases between. CDR1 and CDR2 (germline): DFQATT, SNEGSKA (reference sequence). The length of the CDR3 is 12 residues.

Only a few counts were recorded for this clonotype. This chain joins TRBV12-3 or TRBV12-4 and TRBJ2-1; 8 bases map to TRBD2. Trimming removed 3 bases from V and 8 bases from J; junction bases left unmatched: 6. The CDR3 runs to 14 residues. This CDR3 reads CASSFLSGIDEQFF. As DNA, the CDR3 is TGTGCCAGCAGTTTTCTTAGCGGGATCGATGAGCAGTTCTTC.

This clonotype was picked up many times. The CDR3 region has the DNA TGCGCCAGCAGCTTGGGAGGGATCTATGGCTACACCTTC. Its translation is CASSLGGIYGYTF. The V gene is TRBV5-1, the J gene TRBJ1-2; D remains ambiguous. This CDR3 has 13 residues. The V gene's germline CDR1 is SGHRS and CDR2 YFSETQ. Trimming removed 0 bases from V and 4 bases from J, with 7 bases in between.

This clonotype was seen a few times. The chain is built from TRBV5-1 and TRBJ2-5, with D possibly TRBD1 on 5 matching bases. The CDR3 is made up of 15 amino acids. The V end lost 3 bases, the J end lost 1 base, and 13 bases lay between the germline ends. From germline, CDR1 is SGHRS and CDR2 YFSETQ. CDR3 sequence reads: CASSSAQGSQETQYF. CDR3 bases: TGCGCCAGCAGCTCAGCCCAGGGTTCCCAAGAGACCCAGTACTTC. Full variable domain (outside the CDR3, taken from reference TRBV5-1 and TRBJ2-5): KAGVTQTPRYLIKTRGQQVTLSCSPISGHRSVSWYQQTPGQGLQFLFEYFSETQRNKGNFPGRFSGRQFSNSRSEMNVSTLELGDSALYLCASSSAQGSQETQYFGPGTRLLVL.

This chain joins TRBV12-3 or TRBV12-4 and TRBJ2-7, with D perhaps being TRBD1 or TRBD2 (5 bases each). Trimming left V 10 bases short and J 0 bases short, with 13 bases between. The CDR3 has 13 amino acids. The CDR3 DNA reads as TGTGCCACCACCGGGACGGACTCCTACGAGCAGTACTTC. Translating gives CATTGTDSYEQYF.

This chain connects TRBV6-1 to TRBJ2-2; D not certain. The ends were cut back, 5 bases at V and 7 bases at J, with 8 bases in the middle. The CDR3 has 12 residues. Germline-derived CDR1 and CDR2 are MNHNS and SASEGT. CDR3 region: CASSFGHGELFF. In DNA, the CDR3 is TGTGCCAGCAGTTTTGGCCACGGGGAGCTGTTTTTT.

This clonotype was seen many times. CDR3 DNA: TGCAGCGTTGTGAGTACCGAGCAGTACTTC. This sequence encodes CSVVSTEQYF. The chain has TRBV29-1 and TRBJ2-7; D is ambiguous. Between the trimmed V and J ends, which lost 4 bases and 6 bases, there was a span of 7 bases. Per the germline V gene, CDR1 is SQVTM and CDR2 is ANQGSEA. The CDR3 contains 10 residues.

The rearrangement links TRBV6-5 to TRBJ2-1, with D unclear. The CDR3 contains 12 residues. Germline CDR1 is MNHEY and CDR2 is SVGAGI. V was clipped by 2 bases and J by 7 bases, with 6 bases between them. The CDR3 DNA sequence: TGTGCCAGCAGTTACGGTTGGAATGAGCAGTTCTTC. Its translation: CASSYGWNEQFF.

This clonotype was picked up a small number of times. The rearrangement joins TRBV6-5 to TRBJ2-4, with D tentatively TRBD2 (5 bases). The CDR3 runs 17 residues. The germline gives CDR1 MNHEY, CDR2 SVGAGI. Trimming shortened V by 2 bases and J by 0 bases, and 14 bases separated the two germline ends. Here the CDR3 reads CASSYSTSLRAKNIQYF. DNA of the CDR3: TGTGCCAGCAGTTACAGTACTAGTCTGAGAGCCAAAAACATTCAGTACTTC.

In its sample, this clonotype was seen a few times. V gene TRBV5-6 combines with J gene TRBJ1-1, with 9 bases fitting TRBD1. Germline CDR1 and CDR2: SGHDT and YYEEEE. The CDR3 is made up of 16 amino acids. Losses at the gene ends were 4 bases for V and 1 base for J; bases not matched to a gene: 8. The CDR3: CASSTTGGGRNTEAFF. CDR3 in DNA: TGTGCCAGCAGCACTACAGGGGGCGGAAGGAACACTGAAGCTTTCTTT.

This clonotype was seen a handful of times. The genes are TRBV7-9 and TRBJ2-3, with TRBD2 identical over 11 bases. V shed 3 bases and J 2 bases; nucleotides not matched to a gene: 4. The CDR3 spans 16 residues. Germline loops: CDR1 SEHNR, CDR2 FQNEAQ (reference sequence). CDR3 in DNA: TGTGCCAGCAGCTTTACTAGCGGGAGAATCACAGATACGCAGTATTTT. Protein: CASSFTSGRITDTQYF.

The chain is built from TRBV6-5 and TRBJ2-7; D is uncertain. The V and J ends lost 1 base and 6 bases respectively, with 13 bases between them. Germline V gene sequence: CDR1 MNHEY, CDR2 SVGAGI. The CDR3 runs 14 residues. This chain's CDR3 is CASSYFGSHSEQYF. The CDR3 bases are TGTGCCAGCAGTTACTTTGGCAGCCACAGCGAGCAGTACTTC.

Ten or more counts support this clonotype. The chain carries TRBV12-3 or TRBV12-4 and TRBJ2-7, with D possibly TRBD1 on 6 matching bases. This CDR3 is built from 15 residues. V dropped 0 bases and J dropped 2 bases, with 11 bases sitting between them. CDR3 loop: CASSLALAGAYEQYF. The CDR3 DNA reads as TGTGCCAGCAGTTTAGCGCTGGCAGGGGCCTACGAGCAGTACTTC.

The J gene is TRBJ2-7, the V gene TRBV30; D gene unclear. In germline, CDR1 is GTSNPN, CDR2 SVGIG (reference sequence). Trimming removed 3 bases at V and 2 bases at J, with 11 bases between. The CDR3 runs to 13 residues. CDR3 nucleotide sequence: TGTGCCTGGAGCCCCGAGGATCCCTACGAGCAGTACTTC. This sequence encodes CAWSPEDPYEQYF.

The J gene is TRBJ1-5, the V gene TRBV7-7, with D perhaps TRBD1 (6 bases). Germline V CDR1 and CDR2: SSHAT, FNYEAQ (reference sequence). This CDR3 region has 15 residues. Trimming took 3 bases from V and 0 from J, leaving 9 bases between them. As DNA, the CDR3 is TGTGCCAGCAGCTTGGGGACACATAGCAATCAGCCCCAGCATTTT. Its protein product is CASSLGTHSNQPQHF.

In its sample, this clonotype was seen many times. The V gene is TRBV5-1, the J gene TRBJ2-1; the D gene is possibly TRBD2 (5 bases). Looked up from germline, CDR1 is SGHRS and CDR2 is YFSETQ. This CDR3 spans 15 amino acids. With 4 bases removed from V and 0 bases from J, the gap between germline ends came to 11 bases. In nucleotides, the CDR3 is TGCGCCAGCAGCCCGACGGGATCCTCCTACAATGAGCAGTTCTTC. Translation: CASSPTGSSYNEQFF.

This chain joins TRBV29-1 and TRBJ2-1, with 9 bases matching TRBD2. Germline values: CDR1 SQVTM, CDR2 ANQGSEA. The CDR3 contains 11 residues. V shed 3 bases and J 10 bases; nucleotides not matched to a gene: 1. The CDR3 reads CSVELAGEQFF. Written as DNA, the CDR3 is TGCAGCGTTGAGCTAGCGGGAGAGCAGTTCTTC.

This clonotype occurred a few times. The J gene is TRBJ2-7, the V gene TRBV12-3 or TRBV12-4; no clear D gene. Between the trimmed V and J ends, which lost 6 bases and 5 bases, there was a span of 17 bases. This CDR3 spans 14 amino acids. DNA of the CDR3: TGTGCCAGCAGCTATCGACCCGTCCCTCACGAGCAGTACTTC. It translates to CASSYRPVPHEQYF.

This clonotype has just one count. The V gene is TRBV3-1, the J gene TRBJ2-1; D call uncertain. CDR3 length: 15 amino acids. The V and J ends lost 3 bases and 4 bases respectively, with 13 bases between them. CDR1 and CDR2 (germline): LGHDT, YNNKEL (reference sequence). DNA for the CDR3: TGTGCCAGCAGCCAGGGCCCAAGGGATTACAATGAGCAGTTCTTC. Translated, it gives CASSQGPRDYNEQFF.

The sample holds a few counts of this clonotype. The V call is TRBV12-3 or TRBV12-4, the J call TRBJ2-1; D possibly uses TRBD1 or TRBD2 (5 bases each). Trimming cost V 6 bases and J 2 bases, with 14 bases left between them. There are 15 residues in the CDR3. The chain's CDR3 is CASSQKGSPYNEQFF. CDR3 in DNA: TGTGCCAGCAGCCAAAAGGGGAGCCCCTACAATGAGCAGTTCTTC.

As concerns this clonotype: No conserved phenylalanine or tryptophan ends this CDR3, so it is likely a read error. DNA for the CDR3: TGTGCCAGCAGTTACTCGGGCGGGAGGGCCGAATATGAGCAGTTCCTC. This encodes CASSYSGGRAEYEQFL. The chain recombines TRBV6-2 or TRBV6-3 with TRBJ2-1; 9 bases agree with TRBD2. The CDR3 consists of 16 residues. From germline, CDR1 is MNHEY and CDR2 SVGEGT. The junction had 8 bases not matched to a gene; V was cut back by 0 bases and J by 8 bases.

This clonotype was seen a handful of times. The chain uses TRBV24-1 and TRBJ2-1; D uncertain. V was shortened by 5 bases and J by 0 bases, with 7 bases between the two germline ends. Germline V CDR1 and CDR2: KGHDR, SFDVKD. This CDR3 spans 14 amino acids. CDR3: CATSARSSYNEQFF. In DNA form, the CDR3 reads TGTGCCACCAGTGCGAGAAGCTCCTACAATGAGCAGTTCTTC.

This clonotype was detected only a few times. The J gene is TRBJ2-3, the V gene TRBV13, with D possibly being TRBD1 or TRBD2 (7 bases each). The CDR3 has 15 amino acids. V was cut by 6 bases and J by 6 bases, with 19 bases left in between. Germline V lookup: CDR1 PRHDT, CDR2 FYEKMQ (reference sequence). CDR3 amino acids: CASRSSDREGDTQYF. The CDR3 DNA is TGTGCCAGCAGATCATCTGACAGGGAGGGGGATACGCAGTATTTT.